These T cell receptor beta chains were read from a single sample in a study of T cell changes during pregnancy in multiple sclerosis. The assay was immunoSEQ multiplex PCR, and TCRdb's table has in-frame clones only and misses some. Of tens of thousands of clones listed, 94% are singletons. Source: peripheral blood, taken in the third trimester of pregnancy. These TCRs come from a female donor with multiple sclerosis, enrolled in a pregnancy study. Both conserved end residues are part of each CDR3. A D gene is named only where the DNA matches it firmly. Not every row has a clone size; where given, it reads once, few, many or a size class.

clone size,D gene,J gene,V gene,CDR3 protein,CDR3 DNA
-,TRBD1,TRBJ1-4,TRBV7-9,CASTPSGTDNEKLFF,TGTGCCAGCACCCCTTCCGGGACAGATAATGAAAAACTGTTTTTT
-,TRBD1,TRBJ1-2,TRBV5-1,CASSLGQASNYGYTF,TGCGCCAGCAGCCTTGGACAGGCCTCAAACTATGGCTACACCTTC
-,TRBD1,TRBJ1-2,TRBV9,CASSAGTGYGYTF,TGTGCCAGCAGCGCAGGGACAGGCTATGGCTACACCTTC
-,-,TRBJ1-1,TRBV11-2,CASSQGRNTEAFF,TGTGCCAGCAGCCAAGGGAGAAACACTGAAGCTTTCTTT
-,TRBD2,TRBJ2-2,TRBV7-6,CASSLESSGGQTARELFF,TGTGCCAGCAGCTTAGAGTCTAGCGGGGGGCAGACGGCCCGGGAGCTGTTTTTT
-,-,TRBJ1-4,TRBV9,CASSESGTHNEKLFF,TGTGCCAGCAGTGAATCCGGGACTCACAATGAAAAACTGTTTTTT
-,-,TRBJ1-3,TRBV6-1,CASSERGFPGNTIYF,TGTGCCAGCAGTGAACGGGGTTTCCCTGGAAACACCATATATTTT
-,-,TRBJ1-1,TRBV18,CASSPKGVEAFF,TGTGCCAGCTCACCAAAGGGGGTTGAAGCTTTCTTT
once,-,TRBJ1-2,TRBV7-8,CASSLGQSYGYTF,TGTGCCAGCAGCTTAGGACAGAGCTATGGCTACACCTTC
-,-,TRBJ1-5,TRBV2,CASKADSFSNQPQHF,TGTGCCAGCAAGGCTGACAGTTTTAGCAATCAGCCCCAGCATTTT
-,TRBD2,TRBJ2-2,TRBV7-6,CASSTSADTGELFF,TGTGCCAGCAGCACTAGCGCAGACACCGGGGAGCTGTTTTTT
-,-,TRBJ1-1,TRBV4-2,CASSGGGAEYTEAFF,TGTGCCAGCAGTGGGGGGGGCGCCGAGTACACTGAAGCTTTCTTT
-,-,TRBJ1-6,TRBV9,CASSPSSSYNSPLHF,TGTGCCAGCAGCCCGTCGAGCTCCTATAATTCACCCCTCCACTTT
-,-,TRBJ1-4,TRBV5-5,CASSLEPGTRTGGLFF,TGTGCCAGCAGCTTGGAACCGGGAACTCGCACCGGAGGACTGTTTTTT
-,TRBD1,TRBJ1-5,TRBV2,CASRDDRGGNQPQHF,TGTGCCAGCAGAGACGACAGGGGGGGTAATCAGCCCCAGCATTTT
once,-,TRBJ1-4,TRBV7-9,CASSLGGLAEKLFF,TGTGCCAGCAGCTTAGGCGGGCTGGCTGAAAAACTGTTTTTT
few,-,TRBJ1-4,TRBV2,CASSDPAGRGEKLFF,TGTGCCAGCAGTGACCCCGCCGGGAGGGGCGAAAAACTGTTTTTT
-,-,TRBJ2-7,TRBV7-6,CASSLAPDSLSSYEQYF,TGTGCCAGCAGCTTAGCCCCTGACAGCCTAAGCTCCTACGAGCAGTACTTC
-,TRBD1,TRBJ1-1,TRBV19,CASLGTGVTEAFF,TGTGCCAGCCTCGGGACAGGGGTCACTGAAGCTTTCTTT
-,TRBD1,TRBJ2-7,TRBV7-7,CASSPSQGSSYEQYF,TGTGCTAGCAGCCCCTCACAGGGGAGCTCCTACGAGCAGTACTTC
few,-,TRBJ1-6,TRBV19,CASSSPEGHLNSPLHF,TGTGCCAGTAGTTCCCCCGAGGGCCATCTGAATTCACCCCTCCACTTT
few,-,TRBJ1-6,TRBV5-1,CASKLGRNSPLHF,TGCGCCAGCAAGCTGGGGAGGAATTCACCCCTCCACTTT
few,TRBD1,TRBJ1-1,TRBV4-2,CASSRGQGSTEAFF,TGTGCCAGCAGCCGGGGACAGGGTTCAACTGAAGCTTTCTTT
-,TRBD1,TRBJ1-2,TRBV19,CASREQGANGYTF,TGTGCCAGTAGAGAACAGGGGGCAAATGGCTACACCTTC
-,TRBD1,TRBJ1-1,TRBV7-9,CASSSLTGGRTEAFF,TGTGCCAGCAGCTCACTGACAGGGGGCAGGACTGAAGCTTTCTTT
-,-,TRBJ1-1,TRBV27,CASSEGHLLTEAFF,TGTGCCAGCAGTGAGGGACACCTTCTCACTGAAGCTTTCTTT
-,TRBD1,TRBJ2-7,TRBV6-6,CASRPTGEAGEQYF,TGTGCCAGCAGGCCGACAGGGGAGGCGGGCGAGCAGTACTTC
-,TRBD1,TRBJ2-3,TRBV5-1,CASSFRQGGFTDTQYF,TGCGCCAGCAGCTTCCGACAGGGTGGGTTCACAGATACGCAGTATTTT
-,-,TRBJ1-1,TRBV6-5,CASSSPQGDTEAFF,TGTGCCAGCAGTTCCCCTCAGGGTGACACTGAAGCTTTCTTT
-,-,TRBJ1-2,TRBV6-4,CASSDGAGDIYGYTF,TGTGCCAGCAGTGACGGGGCAGGGGATATCTATGGCTACACCTTC
-,-,TRBJ1-1,TRBV5-5,CASSPGGNTMNTEAFF,TGTGCCAGCAGCCCGGGCGGGAATACGATGAACACTGAAGCTTTCTTT
-,-,TRBJ2-3,TRBV5-6,CASSRGGSPDTQYF,TGTGCCAGCAGCCGGGGTGGCTCCCCAGATACGCAGTATTTT
-,TRBD1,TRBJ1-2,TRBV7-9,CASSPPDRGEYGYTF,TGTGCCAGCAGCCCCCCCGACAGGGGGGAGTATGGCTACACCTTC